One sample yielded the 11 T cell receptor beta chains listed below, sequenced in a study of Ad26.COV2.S vaccination and SARS-CoV-2 variants. Treatment: around 19 received Ad26.COV2.S at low or high dose, single or two shots; about 5 received placebo; per-sample allocation not given. At day 63 after the first vaccine or placebo injection, samples were drawn. Data came from immunoSEQ multiplex PCR; TCRdb stores just in-frame clones and leaves some out. The data contain about 320,000 clones, almost 90% of them singletons. The source material was peripheral blood, sampled in a trial of Ad26.COV2.S vaccine versus placebo. The receptors shown here come from a person aged 18-65 years who received the Ad26.COV2.S COVID-19 vaccine or a placebo.

The chain recombines TRBV11-2 with TRBJ2-1; no clear D gene. Trimming removed 5 bases at V and 6 bases at J, with 8 bases between. CDR3 size: 12 residues. The germline V gene encodes CDR1 SGHAT and CDR2 FQNNGV. CDR3 DNA: TGTGCCAGCAGCCGGTGGAGCAATGAGCAGTTCTTC. Translation: CASSRWSNEQFF.

The chain uses TRBV13 and TRBJ1-4, with a weak D call TRBD1 (5 bases). Trimming stripped 2 bases from V and 3 bases from J, with 22 bases between. The CDR3 is made up of 19 amino acids. The germline CDR1 and CDR2 sequences are PRHDT and FYEKMQ (reference sequence). CDR3 residues: CASSLNALGQGSANEKLFF. The CDR3 coding sequence is TGTGCCAGCAGCTTAAATGCTTTGGGGCAAGGGAGCGCTAATGAAAAACTGTTTTTT.

The CDR3 reads CASSSPMTRNTIYF. The CDR3 bases are TGTGCCAGCAGTTCCCCCATGACTCGAAACACCATATATTTT. The V call is TRBV28, the J call TRBJ1-3; D unresolved. The CDR3 is 14 residues long. Germline CDR1 reads MDHEN; CDR2 reads SYDVKM. V was shortened by 4 bases and J by 5 bases, with 12 bases between the two germline ends.

The chain uses TRBV21-1 and TRBJ1-6; the table gives TRBD1 as D, unverified against the DNA. TRBV21-1 is a documented pseudogene. CDR3 length equals 16 residues. The CDR3 DNA is TGTGCCAGCAGCAAATGCCAGCAGGGGGTGGATTCACCCCTCCACTTT. Residues: CASSKCQQGVDSPLHF.

CDR3 coding DNA: TGTGCCAGCAGTTTATCCCCAATCCTGGTCACTGAAGCTTTCTTT. Amino acid sequence: CASSLSPILVTEAFF. The rearrangement links TRBV27 to TRBJ1-1; no clear D gene. V was pared by 0 bases and J by 4 bases, with 12 bases between. Germline CDR1 and CDR2: MNHEY and SMNVEV (reference sequence). This CDR3 has 15 residues.

V and J are TRBV7-9 and TRBJ1-1, with D unresolved. Germline CDR1 reads SEHNR; CDR2 reads FQNEAQ (reference sequence). The CDR3 runs to 16 residues. Deletions cut 8 bases from V and 1 base from J, with 20 bases between. The CDR3 loop is CASAITFSGSNTEAFF. CDR3 in DNA: TGTGCCAGCGCCATCACCTTTTCGGGGTCGAACACTGAAGCTTTCTTT.

This clone was detected a few times. The chain employs TRBV12-5 and TRBJ2-1; D gene unclear. This CDR3 is 12 amino acids long. Trimming removed 4 bases from V and 5 bases from J, with 6 bases in between. Germline V gives CDR1 LGHNT, CDR2 FRNRAP. The CDR3 protein is CASGSRDNEQFF. CDR3 in DNA: TGTGCTAGTGGTTCCCGGGACAATGAGCAGTTCTTC.

V and J are TRBV7-9 and TRBJ2-7; D is unclear. Germline V lookup: CDR1 SEHNR, CDR2 FQNEAQ (reference sequence). Trimming took 6 bases from V and 3 from J, leaving 15 bases between them. The length of the CDR3 is 14 residues. For the CDR3, the DNA is TGTGCCAGCAGTTCCCGGGTGGGATTCTACGAGCAGTACTTC. It yields the protein CASSSRVGFYEQYF. The full variable domain, with the rest looked up from reference TRBV7-9 and TRBJ2-7, is DTGVSQNPRHKITKRGQNVTFRCDPISEHNRLYWYRQTLGQGPEFLTYFQNEAQLEKSRLLSDRFSAERPKGSFSTLEIQRTEQGDSAMYLCASSSRVGFYEQYFGPGTRLTVT.

This sequence joins TRBV7-2 and TRBJ1-2, with D possibly TRBD1 on 5 matching bases. Trimming removed 7 bases from V and 8 bases from J, with 20 bases in between. This CDR3 region has 14 residues. Germline CDR1 is SGHTA and CDR2 is FQGNSA. CDR3 amino acids: CASNLGVIGSGYTF. CDR3 DNA sequence: TGTGCCAGCAACCTAGGGGTTATCGGAAGCGGCTACACCTTC.

This clone was observed a single time. The genes are TRBV2 and TRBJ1-1; a possible D gene is TRBD1 (5 bases). V dropped 6 bases and J dropped 4 bases, with 18 bases sitting between them. The CDR3 consists of 15 residues. CDR1 and CDR2 from the germline V gene are SNHLY and FYNNEI. The CDR3 region has the DNA TGTGCCAGCAGCGTTGAGGGACTGGGGGGCACTGAAGCTTTCTTT. This encodes CASSVEGLGGTEAFF.

This chain links TRBV4-3 with TRBJ2-1; 8 nucleotides agree with TRBD2. Trimming took 4 bases from V and 4 from J; bases not matched to a gene: 9. CDR3 size: 16 residues. CDR1 and CDR2 from the germline V gene are LGHNA and YSLEER. The CDR3 protein is CASSRRPGLVYNEQFF. The CDR3 region has the DNA TGCGCCAGCAGCCGCCGCCCGGGACTAGTATACAATGAGCAGTTCTTC.